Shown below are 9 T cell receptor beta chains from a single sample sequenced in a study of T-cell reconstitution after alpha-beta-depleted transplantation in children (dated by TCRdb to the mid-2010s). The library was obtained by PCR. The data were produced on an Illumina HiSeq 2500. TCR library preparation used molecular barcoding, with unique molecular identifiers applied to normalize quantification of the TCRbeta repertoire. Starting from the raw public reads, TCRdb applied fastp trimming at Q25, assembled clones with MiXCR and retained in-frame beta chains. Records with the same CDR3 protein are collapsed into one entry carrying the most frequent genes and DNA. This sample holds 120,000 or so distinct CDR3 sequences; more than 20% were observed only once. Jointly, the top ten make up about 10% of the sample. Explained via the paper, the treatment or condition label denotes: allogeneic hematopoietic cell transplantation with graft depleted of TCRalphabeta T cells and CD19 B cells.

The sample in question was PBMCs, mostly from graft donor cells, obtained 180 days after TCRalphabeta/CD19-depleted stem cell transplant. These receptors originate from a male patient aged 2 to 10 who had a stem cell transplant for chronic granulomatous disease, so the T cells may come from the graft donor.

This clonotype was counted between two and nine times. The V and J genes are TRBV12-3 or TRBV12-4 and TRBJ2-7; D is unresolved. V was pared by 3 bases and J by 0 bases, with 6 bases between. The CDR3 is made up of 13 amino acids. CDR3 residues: CASSFTVSYEQYF. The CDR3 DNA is TGTGCCAGCAGTTTTACAGTCTCCTACGAGCAGTACTTC.

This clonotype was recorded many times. The CDR3 here is CASSLTGSGANVLTF. As DNA, the CDR3 is TGTGCCAGCAGTTTGACGGGCTCTGGGGCCAACGTCCTGACTTTC. The rearrangement links TRBV12-3 or TRBV12-4 to TRBJ2-6; D not certain. V lost 3 bases to trimming and J lost 0 bases, with 6 bases between them. The CDR3 has 15 residues.

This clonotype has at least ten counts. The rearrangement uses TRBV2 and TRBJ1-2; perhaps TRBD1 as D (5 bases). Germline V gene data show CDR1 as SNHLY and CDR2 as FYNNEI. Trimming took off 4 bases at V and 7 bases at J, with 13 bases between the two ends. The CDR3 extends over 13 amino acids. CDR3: CASSGRGVLGYTF. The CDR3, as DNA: TGTGCCAGCAGTGGTAGAGGGGTGCTTGGCTACACCTTC.

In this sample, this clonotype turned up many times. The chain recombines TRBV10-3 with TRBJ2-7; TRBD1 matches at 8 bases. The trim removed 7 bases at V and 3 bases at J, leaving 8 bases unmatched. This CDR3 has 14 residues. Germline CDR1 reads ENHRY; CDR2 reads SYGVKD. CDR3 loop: CAINRTGPDYEQYF. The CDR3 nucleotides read TGTGCCATCAACAGGACAGGGCCTGACTACGAGCAGTACTTC.

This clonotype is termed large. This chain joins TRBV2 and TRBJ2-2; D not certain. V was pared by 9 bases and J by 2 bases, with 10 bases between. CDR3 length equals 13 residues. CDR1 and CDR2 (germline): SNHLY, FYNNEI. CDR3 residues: CARETGNTGELFF. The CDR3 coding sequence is TGTGCCAGGGAAACGGGCAACACCGGGGAGCTGTTTTTT.

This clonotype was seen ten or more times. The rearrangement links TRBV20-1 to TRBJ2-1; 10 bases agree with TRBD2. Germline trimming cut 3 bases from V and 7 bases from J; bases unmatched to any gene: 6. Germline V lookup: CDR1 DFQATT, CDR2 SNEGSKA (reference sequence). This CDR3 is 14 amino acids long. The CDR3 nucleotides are TGCAGTGCTAGCCTAGCGGGAGCCCGAAATGAGCAGTTCTTC. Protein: CSASLAGARNEQFF.

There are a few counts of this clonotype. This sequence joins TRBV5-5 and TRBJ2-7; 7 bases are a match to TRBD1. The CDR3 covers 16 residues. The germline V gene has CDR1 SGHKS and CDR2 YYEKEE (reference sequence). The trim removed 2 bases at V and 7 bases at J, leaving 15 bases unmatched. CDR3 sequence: CASSLPPGQLTREQYF. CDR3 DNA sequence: TGTGCCAGCAGCTTACCCCCGGGACAGCTAACGAGGGAGCAGTACTTC.

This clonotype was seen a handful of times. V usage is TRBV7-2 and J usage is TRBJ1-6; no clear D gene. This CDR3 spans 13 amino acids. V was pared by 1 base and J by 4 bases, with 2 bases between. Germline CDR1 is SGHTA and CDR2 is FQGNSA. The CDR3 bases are TGTGCCAGCAGCTTAGTGTATAATTCACCCCTCCACTTT. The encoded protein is CASSLVYNSPLHF.

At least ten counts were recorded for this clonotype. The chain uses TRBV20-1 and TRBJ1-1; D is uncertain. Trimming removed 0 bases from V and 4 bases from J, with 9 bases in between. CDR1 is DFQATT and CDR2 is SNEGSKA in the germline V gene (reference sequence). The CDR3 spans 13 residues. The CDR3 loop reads CSARDRLSTEAFF. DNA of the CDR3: TGCAGTGCTAGAGACAGACTGAGCACTGAAGCTTTCTTT.